The 32 T cell receptor beta chains below come from one sample, sequenced in a study of patients and donors after allogeneic stem cell transplantation. TCRdb reanalysed the RT-PCR reads using MiXCR and keeps one entry per CDR3 protein. The sample contains about 410,000 distinct CDR3 sequences, around 16% of which appear only once. The specimen sequenced was blood, either unsorted or a sorted T cell fraction (not recorded which). Receptors originate from a human donor who was either an allogeneic HSCT recipient or a stem cell or donor lymphocyte infusion donor (not recorded which). It is not recorded whose cells these are; they may come from a transplant donor.

The V gene is TRBV21-1, the J gene TRBJ1-1; the table's D gene call, TRBD1, was not cross checked with the DNA. TRBV21-1 is classified as a pseudogene. The CDR3 is made up of 15 amino acids. The CDR3 nucleotides are TGTGCCAGCAGCACTGCAGGGGATACGCGCACTGAAGCTTTCTTT. It translates to CASSTAGDTRTEAFF.

This clonotype was counted only a few times. This chain uses TRBV7-3 with TRBJ2-1; 11 bases line up with TRBD1. Germline CDR1 is SGHTA and CDR2 is FQGTGA. The CDR3 totals 15 residues. Trimming removed 5 bases from V and 9 bases from J; junction bases left unmatched: 9. The CDR3 DNA reads TGTGCCAGCAGCAGGACAGGGGGCCAGGTGGGTGAGCAGTTCTTC. Protein sequence: CASSRTGGQVGEQFF.

This clonotype has a handful of counts. V usage is TRBV15 and J usage is TRBJ1-6; 7 bases map to TRBD1. The CDR3 sequence is 15 residues long. The germline V gene has CDR1 LNHNV and CDR2 YYDKDF (reference sequence). The J segment lost 11 bases and the V segment lost 0 bases, leaving 7 bases of the junction unmatched. The CDR3, as DNA: TGTGCCACCAGCAGAGATCTCTTTGACAGGGCACCCCTCCACTTT. Translation: CATSRDLFDRAPLHF.

CDR3: CASRQGNEKLFF. DNA of the CDR3: TGTGCCAGCAGACAGGGGAATGAAAAACTGTTTTTT. The rearrangement links TRBV2 to TRBJ1-4, with 7 bases fitting TRBD1. In germline, CDR1 is SNHLY, CDR2 FYNNEI. V lost 6 bases and J lost 5; bases outside the gene matches: 0. The CDR3 contains 12 residues. The full variable domain, its missing parts supplied by reference TRBV2 and TRBJ1-4, is EPEVTQTPSHQVTQMGQEVILRCVPISNHLYFYWYRQILGQKVEFLVSFYNNEISEKSEIFDDQFSVERPDGSNFTLKIRSTKLEDSAMYFCASRQGNEKLFFGSGTQLSVL.

Ten or more counts support this clonotype. V and J are TRBV12-3 or TRBV12-4 and TRBJ2-1; TRBD2 aligns across 8 bases. J lost 8 bases, V lost 4 bases, and 10 bases had no gene match. This CDR3 is 15 amino acids long. CDR3 DNA sequence: TGTGCCAGCAGTTCAGCGGGAGTCGCCGTCCATGAGCAGTTCTTC. This gives the protein CASSSAGVAVHEQFF.

This clonotype was observed many times. This sequence joins TRBV12-3 or TRBV12-4 and TRBJ1-1, with unresolved D. Trimming left V 6 bases short and J 8 bases short, with 31 bases between. The CDR3 has 18 residues. In DNA form, the CDR3 reads TGTGCCAGCAGACCAGACCCCTTTTTGGTTCCGAACCTTGGGGAAGCTTTCTTT. Residues: CASRPDPFLVPNLGEAFF.

The CDR3 here is CSARTYQETQYF. In nucleotides, the CDR3 is TGCAGTGCTCGGACGTATCAGGAGACCCAGTACTTC. The V call is TRBV20-1, the J call TRBJ2-5, with unresolved D. V lost 5 bases and J lost 5, with 12 bases in between. CDR1 is DFQATT and CDR2 is SNEGSKA in the germline V gene (reference sequence). This CDR3 comprises 12 residues.

In its sample, this clonotype was seen a few times. V is TRBV6-2 or TRBV6-3 and J is TRBJ2-7; 7 bases line up with TRBD1. Germline-derived CDR1 and CDR2 are MNHEY and SVGEGT. The CDR3 consists of 14 residues. With 4 bases clipped from V and 1 base from J, the junction kept 4 bases outside the gene matches. CDR3 residues: CASSWTGLSYEQYF. The DNA for the CDR3 is TGTGCCAGCAGTTGGACAGGACTTTCCTACGAGCAGTACTTC.

This sequence joins TRBV3-1 and TRBJ2-7, with 8 positions matching TRBD2. Trimming cost V 5 bases and J 1 base; bases outside gene matches: 4. The CDR3 has 14 amino acids. Germline V gives CDR1 LGHDT, CDR2 YNNKEL (reference sequence). The CDR3 spells CASSLTSESYEQYF. CDR3 nucleotide sequence: TGTGCCAGCAGCTTGACTAGCGAGTCCTACGAGCAGTACTTC.

This clonotype was recorded a few times. This chain joins TRBV6-5 and TRBJ2-1, with 10 nucleotides matching TRBD1. Trimming took 5 bases from V and 15 from J; bases not matched to a gene: 7. Germline V gene lookup returns CDR1 MNHEY and CDR2 SVGAGI. The CDR3 totals 12 residues. The CDR3 DNA reads as TGTGCCAGCAGTCCCCCGACAGGGGGCCGGTTCTTC. It codes for CASSPPTGGRFF.

This clonotype was found a few times. V is TRBV4-3 and J is TRBJ2-3; 10 bases map to TRBD1. The junction had 8 bases not matched to a gene; V was cut back by 4 bases and J by 1 base. Germline V gene lookup returns CDR1 LGHNA and CDR2 YSLEER. The CDR3 runs to 17 residues. The CDR3 protein is CASSPDRGQMGTDTQYF. The CDR3 coding sequence is TGCGCCAGCAGCCCTGACAGGGGGCAAATGGGCACAGATACGCAGTATTTT.

In its sample, this clonotype was seen a few times. This chain connects TRBV19 to TRBJ1-1; D is unresolved. Germline values: CDR1 LNHDA, CDR2 SQIVND (reference sequence). The V and J ends lost 4 bases and 7 bases respectively, with 10 bases between them. The CDR3 has 12 residues. CDR3 amino acids: CASSKTYNEAFF. The CDR3 bases are TGTGCCAGTAGTAAGACGTATAATGAAGCTTTCTTT.

The chain uses TRBV19 and TRBJ2-1; TRBD2 matches at 8 bases. Germline lookup yields CDR1 LNHDA and CDR2 SQIVND (reference sequence). J lost 8 bases, V lost 8 bases, and 2 bases had no gene match. This CDR3 has 11 amino acids. The CDR3, as DNA: TGTGCCAGTCACGGGGGGGATGAGCAGTTCTTC. It translates to CASHGGDEQFF.

This clonotype was counted between two and nine times. The chain couples TRBV5-1 to TRBJ2-5, with D maybe TRBD1 (6 bases). Germline CDR1 is SGHRS and CDR2 is YFSETQ. The CDR3 runs 14 residues. V was cut by 4 bases and J by 3 bases, with 13 bases left in between. CDR3 bases: TGCGCCAGCAGCCGAGCAGGGGTTGAAGAGACCCAGTACTTC. This encodes CASSRAGVEETQYF.

This clonotype has a handful of counts. V usage is TRBV5-5 and J usage is TRBJ1-1; D is unclear. This CDR3 contains 14 residues. Germline loops: CDR1 SGHKS, CDR2 YYEKEE (reference sequence). Trimming cost V 9 bases and J 0 bases, with 15 bases left between them. CDR3 DNA sequence: TGTGCCACCGGACGGAATCCTATGAACACTGAAGCTTTCTTT. Translated: CATGRNPMNTEAFF.

The CDR3 region has the DNA TGTGCCAGTAACCGGGACATCCCCTCAGGTGGCTACACCTTC. Translation gives CASNRDIPSGGYTF. The chain combines TRBV28 with TRBJ1-2; perhaps TRBD1 as D (6 bases). The CDR3 length is 14 residues. Germline V gene sequence: CDR1 MDHEN, CDR2 SYDVKM. V shed 9 bases and J shed 7 bases, with 21 bases lying between them.

The rearrangement links TRBV5-5 to TRBJ1-5; D may be TRBD1 (5 bases). The V end lost 7 bases, the J end lost 4 bases, and 21 bases lay between the germline ends. Looked up from germline, CDR1 is SGHKS and CDR2 is YYEKEE (reference sequence). CDR3 length: 16 residues. CDR3 amino acids: CASAWGEDRLNQPQHF. CDR3 nucleotides: TGTGCCAGCGCATGGGGCGAAGACAGACTAAATCAGCCCCAGCATTTT.

This clonotype was seen more than once but under ten times. The chain recombines TRBV6-5 with TRBJ1-5, with 7 bases fitting TRBD1. Per germline, CDR1 MNHEY and CDR2 SVGAGI. J gave up 1 base and V 4 bases, and 4 bases lay outside the gene matches. The CDR3 totals 15 residues. CDR3 region: CASSWGQLSNQPQHF. DNA for the CDR3: TGTGCCAGCAGTTGGGGACAGTTGAGCAATCAGCCCCAGCATTTT.

This clonotype has a handful of counts. This chain connects TRBV20-1 to TRBJ1-1; D uncertain. The CDR3 sequence is 11 residues long. Trimming shortened V by 2 bases and J by 8 bases, and 9 bases separated the two germline ends. Germline CDR1 DFQATT, CDR2 SNEGSKA (reference sequence). The CDR3 DNA is TGCAGTGCTAGAACCGGGAGGGAAGCTTTCTTT. This translates into CSARTGREAFF.

The CDR3: CASRRLHSPTDTQYF. The DNA of the CDR3 is TGTGCCAGCAGGCGGCTACACTCCCCCACAGATACGCAGTATTTT. The genes are TRBV7-8 and TRBJ2-3, with D hard to call. Germline lookup yields CDR1 SGHVS and CDR2 FQNEAQ. This CDR3 is 15 amino acids long. The V end lost 6 bases, the J end lost 2 bases, and 15 bases lay between the germline ends.

The CDR3 region has the DNA TGTGCCAGTAGTATGAGGACTAGCGGGTTTTACAATGAGCAGTTCTTC. Encoded protein: CASSMRTSGFYNEQFF. The chain couples TRBV19 to TRBJ2-1; 11 nucleotides align to TRBD2. CDR1 and CDR2 (germline): LNHDA, SQIVND (reference sequence). The CDR3 has 16 amino acids. The trim removed 3 bases at V and 4 bases at J, leaving 5 bases unmatched.

This clonotype showed up just a few times. V is TRBV6-5 and J is TRBJ2-1, with 8 positions matching TRBD1. The CDR3 runs 13 residues. The J segment lost 15 bases and the V segment lost 4 bases, leaving 11 bases of the junction unmatched. The germline CDR1 and CDR2 sequences are MNHEY and SVGAGI. This CDR3 is CASSSLGTGNTFF. CDR3 coding DNA: TGTGCCAGCAGTTCCCTGGGGACAGGTAACACGTTCTTC.

This clonotype was detected only a few times. This chain joins TRBV7-3 and TRBJ1-1, with unresolved D. The germline CDR1 and CDR2 sequences are SGHTA and FQGTGA. Trimming cost V 5 bases and J 4 bases, with 14 bases left between them. The CDR3 consists of 14 residues. CDR3 region: CASSPFSGSTEAFF. Here the CDR3 DNA reads TGTGCCAGCAGCCCCTTTTCGGGGTCCACTGAAGCTTTCTTT.

The rearrangement joins TRBV5-5 to TRBJ1-2; 7 nucleotides line up with TRBD1. Looked up from germline, CDR1 is SGHKS and CDR2 is YYEKEE (reference sequence). The CDR3 length is 15 residues. V shed 0 bases and J 5 bases; nucleotides not matched to a gene: 7. The CDR3: CASSLAGDRAYGYTF. The CDR3 region has the DNA TGTGCCAGCAGCTTGGCCGGGGACAGAGCATATGGCTACACCTTC.

There are many counts of this clonotype. The V call is TRBV7-8, the J call TRBJ1-6; TRBD1 matches at 7 bases. The CDR3 extends over 13 amino acids. Germline values: CDR1 SGHVS, CDR2 FQNEAQ. The J segment lost 9 bases and the V segment lost 6 bases, leaving 5 bases of the junction unmatched. CDR3: CASREGASSPLHF. The CDR3 DNA reads as TGTGCCAGCAGGGAGGGGGCGAGTTCACCCCTCCACTTT.

The chain combines TRBV30 with TRBJ1-2; D is uncertain. The CDR3 has 13 amino acids. V lost 1 base and J 6 bases, leaving 12 bases between the germline ends. Per germline, CDR1 GTSNPN and CDR2 SVGIG (reference sequence). DNA for the CDR3: TGTGCCTGGAGTGACAGAGTCAAGGATGGCTACACCTTC. Its protein is CAWSDRVKDGYTF.

V and J are TRBV7-8 and TRBJ2-3; tentative D call: TRBD1 (6 bases). Trimming left V 1 base short and J 1 base short, with 18 bases between. Germline V gene data show CDR1 as SGHVS and CDR2 as FQNEAQ. The CDR3 has 18 residues. The CDR3 DNA follows: TGTGCCAGCAGCTTAGGTCAACCGACAGGAGGAGGCACAGATACGCAGTATTTT. Amino acid sequence: CASSLGQPTGGGTDTQYF.

This clonotype has only a few counts. Possible read error: a much larger clone is one base away. This chain connects TRBV12-3 or TRBV12-4 to TRBJ1-5; D not resolved. V shed 3 bases and J shed 3 bases, with 3 bases lying between them. The CDR3 has 12 amino acids. CDR3 residues: CASSLANQPQHF. The CDR3 DNA sequence: TGTGCCAGCAGTTTGGCCAATCAGCCCCAGCATTTT.

The chain joins TRBV11-3 to TRBJ2-2; no firm D call. CDR3 length equals 17 residues. The germline V gene has CDR1 SGHNT and CDR2 YENEEA. Trimming removed 1 base at V and 2 bases at J, with 14 bases between. CDR3 amino acids: CASSLAFGVGNTGELFF. For the CDR3, the DNA is TGTGCCAGCAGCTTAGCTTTTGGAGTAGGAAACACCGGGGAGCTGTTTTTT.

This chain uses TRBV7-2 with TRBJ1-2; 8 bases map to TRBD1. The CDR3 spans 14 residues. V lost 1 base to trimming and J lost 5 bases; unmatched junction nucleotides: 3. The germline gives CDR1 SGHTA, CDR2 FQGNSA. CDR3 in amino acids: CASSLGGQVYGYTF. CDR3 coding DNA: TGTGCCAGCAGCTTAGGGGGACAGGTTTATGGCTACACCTTC.

This chain connects TRBV27 to TRBJ2-3, with 12 bases lining up with TRBD2. J was trimmed by 5 bases and V by 4 bases; bases with no gene match: 7. CDR3 length: 16 residues. Germline assignment: CDR1 MNHEY and CDR2 SMNVEV (reference sequence). The CDR3 nucleotides read TGTGCCAGCAGTTCCCTCCCGGGACTAGCGGGAGATACGCAGTATTTT. Its protein is CASSSLPGLAGDTQYF.

This clonotype was seen at least ten times. The chain recombines TRBV5-1 with TRBJ1-2; perhaps TRBD1 as D (5 bases). Germline values: CDR1 SGHRS, CDR2 YFSETQ. The CDR3 sequence is 12 residues long. Trimming cost V 0 bases and J 9 bases, with 9 bases left between them. The CDR3 coding sequence is TGCGCCAGCAGCTTGGCGGACAACAGCTACACCTTC. This sequence encodes CASSLADNSYTF.